This T cell receptor (beta chain) emerged from a study of OX40 agonist ivuxolimab in advanced cancers. The assay was immunoSEQ multiplex PCR, and TCRdb's table has in-frame clones only and misses some. The sample lists approximately 89,000 clones, around 88% occurring once. This TCR was sampled from an adult with an advanced solid tumor such as melanoma, head and neck, liver or kidney cancer. The specimen was CD4+ or CD8+ T cells sorted from blood, collected in a trial of the OX40 agonist ivuxolimab.

The CDR3 DNA reads TGTGCCAGCAGATTCGGGGAGACCCAGTACTTC. This sequence encodes CASRFGETQYF. V is TRBV5-8 and J is TRBJ2-5; the D is unclear. Trimming pared 5 bases from V and 5 bases from J, leaving 7 bases between. This CDR3 comprises 11 residues. From germline, CDR1 is SGHTS and CDR2 YDEGEE.